Listed below are T cell receptor beta chains from one sample, sequenced in a study of OX40 agonist ivuxolimab in advanced cancers. Sequencing used immunoSEQ multiplex PCR; TCRdb keeps in-frame clones, though not all of them. In the table there are 40,000 to 55,000 clones, approximately 80% of which are singletons. Sequencing was performed on CD4+ or CD8+ T cells sorted from blood, taken in a trial of the OX40 agonist ivuxolimab. All receptors derive from an adult with an advanced solid tumor such as melanoma, head and neck, liver or kidney cancer. The CDR3 runs from the conserved cysteine through the conserved F or W. A D gene is named only where the DNA matches it firmly. Size tells how often a clone was seen (once, few, many) or the class of an expanded clone, and some rows leave it out.

size	J	V	D	CDR3	DNA
few	TRBJ2-7	TRBV27	TRBD2	CASQIAGGPHEQYF	TGTGCCAGCCAAATAGCGGGAGGGCCGCACGAGCAGTACTTC
-	TRBJ2-7	TRBV6-1	-	CASSELGLLASAYEQYF	TGTGCCAGCAGTGAATTGGGATTGCTAGCGTCAGCCTACGAGCAGTACTTC
-	TRBJ1-3	TRBV7-9	-	CASSLEIPLSGNTIYF	TGTGCCAGCAGCTTAGAAATACCGCTCTCTGGAAACACCATATATTTT
-	TRBJ1-2	TRBV6-1	-	CASSFEPGDYYGYTF	TGTGCCAGCAGTTTCGAGCCAGGGGACTACTATGGCTACACCTTC
-	TRBJ2-7	TRBV9	TRBD1	CASSVEQGNEQYF	TGTGCCAGCAGCGTAGAACAGGGGAACGAGCAGTACTTC
-	TRBJ2-7	TRBV28	-	CASSLGYEQYF	TGTGCCAGCAGTTTAGGCTACGAGCAGTACTTC
-	TRBJ2-7	TRBV6-5	-	CASSYSAGYEQYF	TGTGCCAGCAGTTACTCAGCTGGGTACGAGCAGTACTTC
-	TRBJ2-3	TRBV19	TRBD1	CASKAGGNTDTQYF	TGTGCCAGTAAGGCAGGGGGAAACACAGATACGCAGTATTTT
-	TRBJ2-3	TRBV13	-	CASSFGTDTQYF	TGTGCCAGCAGCTTTGGCACAGATACGCAGTATTTT
-	TRBJ2-1	TRBV27	TRBD2	CASSLADSTYNEQFF	TGTGCCAGCAGTCTAGCGGATTCCACCTACAATGAGCAGTTCTTC
-	TRBJ2-1	TRBV7-9	-	CASSLATIGEQFF	TGTGCCAGCAGCCTCGCTACCATCGGGGAGCAGTTCTTC
few	TRBJ2-7	TRBV11-2	TRBD2	CASSFHGGDEQYF	TGTGCCAGCAGCTTCCACGGGGGGGACGAGCAGTACTTC
-	TRBJ2-3	TRBV27	-	CASSLGQLAISTDTQYF	TGTGCCAGCAGTTTGGGGCAGCTTGCAATTAGCACAGATACGCAGTATTTT
-	TRBJ1-4	TRBV28	TRBD1	CASTGQALNEKLFF	TGTGCCAGCACCGGACAGGCCCTGAATGAAAAACTGTTTTTT
once	TRBJ2-7	TRBV19	TRBD1	CASSIIGTGEYEQYF	TGTGCCAGTAGTATAATAGGGACAGGGGAATACGAGCAGTACTTC
-	TRBJ2-7	TRBV27	TRBD2	CASSPTPLAGGPQEQYF	TGTGCCAGCAGTCCCACCCCGTTAGCGGGAGGGCCTCAGGAGCAGTACTTC
-	TRBJ1-2	TRBV6-5	TRBD1	CASSWDRGQNYGYTF	TGTGCCAGCAGTTGGGACAGGGGGCAGAACTATGGCTACACCTTC
-	TRBJ2-7	TRBV28	TRBD1	CASNHRGAYEQYF	TGTGCCAGCAACCACAGGGGGGCCTACGAGCAGTACTTC
-	TRBJ2-2	TRBV28	-	CASSYPRAITGELFF	TGTGCCAGCAGCTACCCACGGGCCATCACCGGGGAGCTGTTTTTT
-	TRBJ2-2	TRBV4-2	TRBD1	CASSQDGTGHTGELFF	TGTGCCAGCAGCCAAGATGGGACAGGTCACACCGGGGAGCTGTTTTTT
-	TRBJ1-2	TRBV5-1	TRBD1	CASGLWAPGQGGLGDYGYTF	TGCGCCAGCGGCTTGTGGGCGCCGGGACAGGGAGGTTTAGGTGACTATGGCTACACCTTC
-	TRBJ2-3	TRBV19	-	CASSMRDTQYF	TGTGCCAGTAGTATGAGAGATACGCAGTATTTT